Listed below are T cell receptor beta chains from one sample, sequenced in a study of blood T cells in healthy people across ages. From the 5' RACE reads, TCRdb called clonotypes with MiXCR, one entry per CDR3 protein. This table has about 640,000 distinct CDR3 sequences, 58% appearing once. Sequenced material: blood. The source is a man in his 60s in good health. Each CDR3 is given with its conserved first and last residue. A D gene is named only where the DNA matches it firmly. Size is omitted from some rows. Given values are once, few, many or a class for expanded clones.

TRBD2,TRBJ2-1,few,TRBV10-3,TGTGCCATCAGTGGACAGGGACTAGCGGGGGTTCACTCCTACAATGAGCAGTTCTTC,CAISGQGLAGVHSYNEQFF
.,TRBJ2-3,.,TRBV3-1,TGTGCCAGCAGCCAAGAGGGGGGCGCAGATACGCAGTATTTT,CASSQEGGADTQYF
.,TRBJ1-6,.,TRBV5-1,TGCGCCAGCAGCTTGGAACTAGGAAATAATTCACCCCTCCACTTT,CASSLELGNNSPLHF
TRBD2,TRBJ2-1,few,TRBV6-1,TGTGCCAGCAGACTAGCGGGGGTGATTTACAATGAGCAGTTCTTC,CASRLAGVIYNEQFF
.,TRBJ2-5,few,TRBV6-6,TGTGCCAGCAGTTTCCGGGGCCGGGAGACCCAGTACTTC,CASSFRGRETQYF
.,TRBJ1-2,few,TRBV11-2,TGTGCCAGCAGCTTAAGGCAGGGCCTTAACTATGGCTACACCTTC,CASSLRQGLNYGYTF
.,TRBJ1-5,.,TRBV5-5,TGTGCCAGCAGCGTGGGGTATAGCAATCAGCCCCAGCATTTT,CASSVGYSNQPQHF
.,TRBJ2-7,.,TRBV29-1,TGCAGCGTTTTGGGAGACCGCTACGAGCAGTACTTC,CSVLGDRYEQYF
.,TRBJ2-5,few,TRBV28,TGTGCCAGCAGATCAATCTCCCAAGAGACCCAGTACTTC,CASRSISQETQYF
.,TRBJ2-1,.,TRBV7-6,TGTGCCAGCAGCTTAGTGCAGGTCCATGAGCAGTTCTTC,CASSLVQVHEQFF
.,TRBJ2-1,.,TRBV2,TGTGCCAGCCTAAGGGGCACCTACAATGAGCAGTTCTTC,CASLRGTYNEQFF
TRBD1,TRBJ2-6,few,TRBV4-1,TGCGCCAGCAGCCATACATGGACAGGGGGGGCTGGGGCCAACGTCCTGACTTTC,CASSHTWTGGAGANVLTF
.,TRBJ2-1,.,TRBV18,TGTGCCAGCTCACCACCACCACTACAGGGCCAAGAGACCCAGTTCTTC,CASSPPPLQGQETQFF
TRBD1,TRBJ1-5,.,TRBV20-1,TGCAGTGCTAAACAGGGGACGGGGCCCCAGCATTTT,CSAKQGTGPQHF
.,TRBJ1-1,once,TRBV6-5,TGTGCCAGCAGCCGACAGGCCTGGAACACTGAAGCTTTCTTT,CASSRQAWNTEAFF
TRBD2,TRBJ2-1,once,TRBV29-1,TGCAGCGTCATGCCGGGACTAGCGGGGGGGGAGCAGTTCTTC,CSVMPGLAGGEQFF
.,TRBJ2-3,few,TRBV13,TGTGCCAGCAGCTTAAGGCTCGCTAGCACAGATACGCAGTATTTT,CASSLRLASTDTQYF
TRBD1,TRBJ2-5,many,TRBV29-1,TGCAGCGTTGAAATCGACAGGGGGCAGACCCAGTACTTC,CSVEIDRGQTQYF
.,TRBJ2-2,.,TRBV3-1,TGTGCCAGTACCCGAGGGGCGAACACCGGGGAGCTGTTTTTT,CASTRGANTGELFF
TRBD2,TRBJ2-7,.,TRBV10-3,TGTGCCATCAGTGACGGGACTAGGAGCTACGAGCAGTACTTC,CAISDGTRSYEQYF
TRBD2,TRBJ2-5,few,TRBV20-1,TGCAGTGCTAGGGAGGGACTAGCGCCGTTTTCTCAGTACTTC,CSAREGLAPFSQYF
.,TRBJ2-7,.,TRBV18,TGTGCCAGACGGACAAGGGGGTACGAGCAGTACTTC,CARRTRGYEQYF
TRBD2,TRBJ2-5,few,TRBV20-1,TGCAGTGCTAGAAGCCCTGCGGGGGGCTCGGAGACCCAGTACTTC,CSARSPAGGSETQYF
.,TRBJ1-6,.,TRBV5-1,TGCGCCAGCAGGCCTGGGGGCGCCGATAATTCACCCCTCCACTTT,CASRPGGADNSPLHF
.,TRBJ2-5,.,TRBV7-8,TGTGCCAGCAGCTTAAGCTCTTCGCGGGGTCGCCAGACCCAGTACTTC,CASSLSSSRGRQTQYF
.,TRBJ2-7,.,TRBV12-3/TRBV12-4,TGTGCCAGCAGCCAGACAGCGAATGAGCAGTACTTC,CASSQTANEQYF
.,TRBJ2-7,.,TRBV28,TGTGCCACCGAGAAGGTGGGCTACGAGCAGTACTTC,CATEKVGYEQYF
.,TRBJ1-2,once,TRBV27,TGTGCCAGCAGTCCGGGAGGGGACATTGGCTACACCTTC,CASSPGGDIGYTF
TRBD1,TRBJ2-7,.,TRBV10-3,TGTGCCATCAGCCGGGACAGGAATTCCTACGAGCAGTACTTC,CAISRDRNSYEQYF
.,TRBJ2-6,few,TRBV28,TGTGCCAGCAGTACGCGGACACTTTCCTCTGGGGCCAACGTCCTGACTTTC,CASSTRTLSSGANVLTF
.,TRBJ2-7,.,TRBV5-1,TGCGCCTGCAGCCTGGTGTCGCAACCTGCCATCTACGAGCAGTACTTC,CACSLVSQPAIYEQYF
.,TRBJ2-1,.,TRBV11-2,TGTGCCAGCAGCCCCGTACGCAATGAGCAGTTCTTC,CASSPVRNEQFF
TRBD1,TRBJ1-2,few,TRBV10-3,TGTGCCATCAGGGCTCCGGGGGCAGGGGGCAGTGACTATGGCTACACCTTC,CAIRAPGAGGSDYGYTF
.,TRBJ2-7,.,TRBV5-1,TGCGCCAGCAGCCCCTTAGCAGGCAACGAGCAGTACTTC,CASSPLAGNEQYF
TRBD1,TRBJ1-2,.,TRBV2,TGTGCCAGCATTATGGACAGGGATAAGAATGGCTACACCTTC,CASIMDRDKNGYTF
TRBD2,TRBJ2-7,.,TRBV6-2/TRBV6-3,TGTGCCAGCAGTAAGACCGGGACTAGCGGCTCCTACGAGCAGTACTTC,CASSKTGTSGSYEQYF
TRBD2,TRBJ2-3,.,TRBV7-9,TGTGCCAGCAGCGATCCTATTAGCGGGGGCCTGCCAGATACGCAGTATTTT,CASSDPISGGLPDTQYF
.,TRBJ2-5,.,TRBV7-9,TGTGCCAGCAGCTTAGTAACGGGACCCAGAAAAGAGACCCAGTACTTC,CASSLVTGPRKETQYF
.,TRBJ2-7,.,TRBV25-1,TGTGCCAGCAGTGAATCCCCTTACGAGCAGTACTTC,CASSESPYEQYF
TRBD2,TRBJ2-5,.,TRBV12-3/TRBV12-4,TGTGCCAGCAGTTGGACGGGACTACCCAGAGGGACCCAGTACTTC,CASSWTGLPRGTQYF
.,TRBJ1-1,.,TRBV10-1,TGCGCCAGCAGCGGACAGTCCAACACTGAAGCTTTCTTT,CASSGQSNTEAFF
TRBD1,TRBJ1-2,.,TRBV4-1,TGCGCCAGCAGCCCGGGGACAGGGAGGGGTGGCTACACCTTC,CASSPGTGRGGYTF
TRBD2,TRBJ2-1,few,TRBV12-3/TRBV12-4,TGTGCCAGCAGTTTAGGCGGGGGGGTCAATGAGCAGTTCTTC,CASSLGGGVNEQFF
.,TRBJ2-1,.,TRBV5-1,TGCGCCAGCAGCTCTGTCGGGGTCTGGAATGAGCAGTTCTTC,CASSSVGVWNEQFF
TRBD1,TRBJ2-7,.,TRBV5-1,TGCGCCAGCAGCTGGGGGACAGGGGACTACAATGAGCAGTACTTC,CASSWGTGDYNEQYF
TRBD1,TRBJ1-6,many,TRBV5-1,TGCGCCAGCAGCCTAGTCGGACAGGGGGGTTCACCCCTCCACTTT,CASSLVGQGGSPLHF
.,TRBJ1-4,.,TRBV4-1,TGCGCCAGCAGCCATTATGTTGGAGAAAAACTGTTTTTT,CASSHYVGEKLFF
.,TRBJ1-2,.,TRBV20-1,TGCAGTGCTAGAGGAGAACAGGCTAGCTATGGCTGCACCTTC,CSARGEQASYGCTF
TRBD2,TRBJ2-5,few,TRBV29-1,TGCAGCGTTGCAGAGGGAGGGGTAGAGACCCAGTACTTC,CSVAEGGVETQYF
.,TRBJ2-5,few,TRBV20-1,TGCAGTGCTCCCGGGTCGGACCAAGAGACCCAGTACTTC,CSAPGSDQETQYF
.,TRBJ1-1,.,TRBV29-1,TGCAGCGTTACACGGAGCTCCATGAACACTGAAGCTTTCTTT,CSVTRSSMNTEAFF
.,TRBJ1-6,.,TRBV5-5,TGTGCCAGCAGATCGGCCCTTAGCTCCTATAATTCACCCCTCCACTTT,CASRSALSSYNSPLHF
.,TRBJ2-1,.,TRBV6-5,TGTGCCAGCAGTTACAGCGCTTCGCTTGGGGAGCAGTTCTTC,CASSYSASLGEQFF